These 19 T cell receptor beta chains were all obtained from the same sample, sequenced in a study of vaccination effects on CD4 cells after COVID-19. These TCRs' antigens remain unknown. When around 10 days of culture had elapsed, CD4+ T cells were isolated. Sequencing used immunoSEQ multiplex PCR; TCRdb keeps in-frame clones, though not all of them. The data hold more than 60,000 clones, with under 80% observed a single time. The specimen comprised CD4+ T cells from PBMCs cultured without peptide, sampled before COVID-19 vaccination. The receptors stem from a human donor who had a prior SARS-CoV-2 infection.

This chain uses TRBV2 with TRBJ2-7; possibly TRBD1 for D (5 bases). V lost 8 bases to trimming and J lost 4 bases, with 12 bases between them. Germline V gives CDR1 SNHLY, CDR2 FYNNEI. The length of the CDR3 is 12 residues. CDR3 sequence (DNA): TGTGCCAGCGGCCCAGGGTTGTACGAGCAGTACTTC. Its protein product is CASGPGLYEQYF.

The genes are TRBV4-2 and TRBJ2-7; TRBD1 aligns across 8 bases. The germline V gene encodes CDR1 LGHNA and CDR2 YNFKEQ. The CDR3 covers 14 residues. V dropped 3 bases and J dropped 3; count of bases not matched to a gene: 4. CDR3 bases: TGTGCCAGCAGCCACTCCGGACAGGGCTACGAGCAGTACTTC. The encoded protein is CASSHSGQGYEQYF.

The chain carries TRBV5-1 and TRBJ2-1; the D gene could be TRBD1 or TRBD2 (6 bases each). Trimming left V 2 bases short and J 0 bases short, with 15 bases between. Germline V CDR1 and CDR2: SGHRS, YFSETQ. CDR3 length equals 17 residues. CDR3 loop: CASSLLTGASSYNEQFF. The CDR3 DNA reads as TGCGCCAGCAGCTTATTGACGGGGGCCAGCTCCTACAATGAGCAGTTCTTC.

This clone occurred once. The chain employs TRBV2 and TRBJ2-1, with D possibly matching TRBD1 (6 bases). CDR1 is SNHLY, CDR2 FYNNEI, per germline. The length of the CDR3 is 12 residues. V lost 6 bases, J lost 15 bases, and 18 bases lay in between. The CDR3 sequence: CASRKDNRALFF. The CDR3 DNA reads as TGTGCCAGCAGGAAAGATAACAGGGCATTGTTCTTC.

This clone was seen more than once but under ten times. The chain combines TRBV25-1 with TRBJ1-2; D call uncertain. This CDR3 comprises 14 residues. V was shortened by 1 base and J by 5 bases, with 11 bases between the two germline ends. Germline V gene lookup returns CDR1 MGHDK and CDR2 SYGVNS. The CDR3 region is CASSELGREYGYTF. The CDR3 nucleotides read TGTGCCAGCAGTGAATTGGGTAGGGAATATGGCTACACCTTC.

This clone came up once. The rearrangement joins TRBV18 to TRBJ2-7; D may be TRBD1 (6 bases). The V and J ends lost 3 bases and 4 bases respectively, with 13 bases between them. The CDR3 sequence is 14 residues long. The germline CDR1 and CDR2 sequences are KGHSH and LQKENI. CDR3 residues: CASSPGAQGYEQYF. CDR3 DNA: TGTGCCAGCTCACCGGGAGCCCAGGGGTACGAGCAGTACTTC. The complete variable domain, with remaining parts taken from reference TRBV18 and TRBJ2-7, reads NAGVMQNPRHLVRRRGQEARLRCSPMKGHSHVYWYRQLPEEGLKFMVYLQKENIIDESGMPKERFSAEFPKEGPSILRIQQVVRGDSAAYFCASSPGAQGYEQYFGPGTRLTVT.

The V call is TRBV5-4, the J call TRBJ2-2; a weak D match, TRBD2 (7 bases). The CDR3 is 16 residues long. Germline CDR1 SGHNT, CDR2 YYREEE (reference sequence). V lost 4 bases, J lost 0 bases, and 13 bases lay in between. CDR3 DNA: TGTGCCAGCAGCCGGGGGGCGCGGTCGAACACCGGGGAGCTGTTTTTT. It encodes CASSRGARSNTGELFF.

V and J are TRBV7-2 and TRBJ1-4; 7 nucleotides align to TRBD1. This CDR3 spans 15 amino acids. Germline V gene data show CDR1 as SGHTA and CDR2 as FQGNSA. The V and J ends lost 3 bases and 2 bases, in that order; junction bases with no gene match: 3. In nucleotides, the CDR3 is TGTGCCAGCAGCTTTGGACAGGCCACTAATGAAAAACTGTTTTTT. It encodes CASSFGQATNEKLFF.

The chain recombines TRBV7-9 with TRBJ2-3; the D gene is possibly TRBD1 (5 bases). This CDR3 region has 15 residues. Trimming pared 5 bases from V and 7 bases from J, leaving 19 bases between. Per the germline V gene, CDR1 is SEHNR and CDR2 is FQNEAQ (reference sequence). As DNA, the CDR3 is TGTGCCAGCAGCCGCTCGGACACGCTCGCGTATACGCAGTATTTT. Encoded protein: CASSRSDTLAYTQYF.

V and J are TRBV7-9 and TRBJ2-7, with a weak D call TRBD1 (5 bases). CDR1 is SEHNR, CDR2 FQNEAQ, per germline (reference sequence). With 5 bases removed from V and 4 bases from J, the gap between germline ends came to 9 bases. The CDR3 has 12 amino acids. The CDR3 DNA reads TGTGCCAGCAGCCCCAGGGAATACGAGCAGTACTTC. It translates to CASSPREYEQYF.

A few counts support this clone. The genes are TRBV27 and TRBJ2-5; a weak D match, TRBD1 (8 bases). The germline V gene has CDR1 MNHEY and CDR2 SMNVEV (reference sequence). V lost 6 bases and J lost 7, with 21 bases in between. CDR3 length: 15 amino acids. CDR3 protein: CASSPRGGQERTQYF. CDR3 bases: TGTGCCAGCAGCCCACGCGGGGGACAGGAGAGGACCCAGTACTTC.

A few counts support this clone. The chain couples TRBV14 to TRBJ2-7; D possibly matches TRBD1 or TRBD2 (5 bases each). CDR1 and CDR2 (germline): SGHDN, FVKESK. The CDR3 is made up of 18 amino acids. V lost 0 bases, J lost 6 bases, and 24 bases lay in between. The CDR3 protein is CASSQDWTWGAGYGEQYF. The CDR3 nucleotides are TGTGCCAGCAGCCAAGATTGGACCTGGGGAGCAGGGTATGGCGAGCAGTACTTC.

The chain carries TRBV5-4 and TRBJ2-6; 9 nucleotides align to TRBD1. CDR3 length: 17 amino acids. Germline V gene sequence: CDR1 SGHNT, CDR2 YYREEE (reference sequence). V was clipped by 4 bases and J by 4 bases; unmatched bases: 9. The CDR3 nucleotides are TGTGCCAGCAGCGGGAGAAGGACAGGGGCGGGGGCCAACGTCCTGACTTTC. Translating it yields CASSGRRTGAGANVLTF.

As to this clone: A junction boundary mismatches the germline segment, possibly from a read error. In DNA form, the CDR3 reads TGTGCTAGCAGCTTAGGGGGGACGGGCACCGGGGAGCTGTTTTTT. Its translation: CASSLGGTGTGELFF. The gene calls are TRBV7-7 and TRBJ2-2; either TRBD1 or TRBD2 may supply D (6 bases each). The length of the CDR3 is 15 residues. CDR1 is SSHAT and CDR2 is FNYEAQ in the germline V gene (reference sequence).

The V and J genes are TRBV4-1 and TRBJ1-6; a weak D match, TRBD1 (5 bases). This CDR3 contains 16 residues. V lost 4 bases and J 11 bases, leaving 21 bases between the germline ends. Looked up from germline, CDR1 is MGHRA and CDR2 is YSYEKL. CDR3 nucleotide sequence: TGCGCCAGCAGCCCGGGACCAATGCAGGGCCTGACACCCCTCCACTTT. Its protein product is CASSPGPMQGLTPLHF.

The V and J genes are TRBV9 and TRBJ2-6; the match to TRBD1 covers 7 bases. Germline V gives CDR1 SGDLS, CDR2 YYNGEE. The V segment lost 6 bases and the J segment 0 bases; nucleotides outside the gene matches: 6. The CDR3 is made up of 16 amino acids. This CDR3 reads CASTKGGLSGANVLTF. CDR3 DNA: TGTGCCAGCACGAAAGGGGGCCTCTCTGGGGCCAACGTCCTGACTTTC.

The chain is built from TRBV5-6 and TRBJ2-1; TRBD2 aligns across 15 bases. CDR1 and CDR2 from the germline V gene are SGHDT and YYEEEE. V lost 5 bases and J lost 5; bases outside the gene matches: 11. The CDR3 loop spans 18 amino acids. CDR3 region: CASSGLAGGPFPNNEQFF. DNA of the CDR3: TGTGCCAGCAGTGGACTAGCGGGAGGGCCATTTCCCAACAATGAGCAGTTCTTC.

Written as DNA, the CDR3 is TGTGCCAGCAGTGACCACGGGACACTTAGGAATGAGCAGTTCTTC. It codes for CASSDHGTLRNEQFF. The chain couples TRBV27 to TRBJ2-1, with D perhaps TRBD1 (6 bases). V was clipped by 5 bases and J by 7 bases, with 18 bases between them. This CDR3 has 15 amino acids. Germline values: CDR1 MNHEY, CDR2 SMNVEV (reference sequence).

The chain uses TRBV6-2 or TRBV6-3 and TRBJ2-7, with 11 bases that match TRBD1. Germline V gene sequence: CDR1 MNHEY, CDR2 SVGEGT. This CDR3 is 13 amino acids long. With 5 bases clipped from V and 8 bases from J, the junction kept 5 bases outside the gene matches. The chain's CDR3 is CASSPGQGVKQYF. The CDR3, as DNA: TGTGCCAGCAGTCCGGGACAGGGGGTGAAGCAGTACTTC.